Listed below are T cell receptor beta chains from one sample, sequenced in a study of Graves' ophthalmopathy and Graves' hyperthyroidism. Via MiXCR, TCRdb re-called the multiplex PCR reads, giving one row per CDR3 protein. The data show about 590,000 distinct CDR3 sequences, 35% to 40% seen once. Sample: peripheral blood or thyroid tissue (not recorded which). These receptors were obtained from an adult man with Graves' hyperthyroidism. CDR3s include the opening cysteine and the closing phenylalanine or tryptophan. D genes are given only for firm matches. Some rows mark clone size as missing; the rest say once, few, many or name a class of expanded clone.

D | J | size | V | CDR3 | DNA
TRBD1 | TRBJ2-7 | once | TRBV28 | CASSHPNFDRGLAYEQYF | TGTGCCAGCAGTCATCCCAATTTCGACAGGGGGCTTGCTTACGAGCAGTACTTC
. | TRBJ2-2 | . | TRBV4-1 | CASSQVIRGHGELFF | TGCGCCAGCAGCCAAGTTATACGGGGGCACGGGGAGCTGTTTTTT
. | TRBJ1-1 | many | TRBV5-1 | CASSLSSNTEAFF | TGTGCCAGCAGCTTATCATCGAACACTGAAGCTTTCTTT
TRBD2 | TRBJ2-7 | few | TRBV13 | CASSLGLAGELYEQYF | TGTGCCAGCAGCTTAGGACTAGCGGGAGAGCTCTACGAGCAGTACTTC
TRBD1 | TRBJ1-5 | many | TRBV29-1 | CSVLLGQAEHF | TGCAGCGTTCTACTGGGACAGGCCGAGCATTTT
. | TRBJ1-1 | many | TRBV7-9 | CASSPDTEAFF | TGTGCCAGCAGCCCGGACACTGAAGCTTTCTTT
TRBD2 | TRBJ2-7 | many | TRBV6-1 | CASRVETSGGREQYF | TGTGCCAGCCGAGTTGAGACTAGCGGTGGACGCGAGCAGTACTTC
TRBD1 | TRBJ1-3 | . | TRBV7-2 | CASSIQGPRSTIYF | TGTGCCAGCAGCATACAGGGGCCAAGAAGCACCATATATTTT
TRBD2 | TRBJ2-7 | . | TRBV6-1 | CASTPRGGTGSYEQYF | TGTGCCAGCACCCCCCGGGGGGGGACGGGCTCCTACGAGCAGTACTTC
TRBD1 | TRBJ1-2 | . | TRBV7-3 | CASSFVRGAADYGYTF | TGTGCCAGCAGCTTCGTCAGGGGGGCGGCCGACTATGGCTACACCTTC
. | TRBJ2-1 | once | TRBV5-1 | CASSRTTGSNEQFF | TGCGCCAGCAGTCGAACAACAGGGTCCAATGAGCAGTTCTTC
. | TRBJ1-1 | many | TRBV9 | CASSPQMTAGTEAFF | TGTGCCAGCAGCCCCCAGATGACAGCGGGCACTGAAGCTTTCTTT
. | TRBJ2-5 | . | TRBV9 | CASSANPLAQETQYF | TGTGCCAGCAGCGCAAACCCTTTGGCCCAAGAGACCCAGTACTTC
TRBD1 | TRBJ2-1 | few | TRBV24-1 | CATSDPDRESVNEQFF | TGTGCCACCAGTGACCCTGACAGGGAGTCGGTCAATGAGCAGTTCTTC
TRBD1 | TRBJ1-2 | . | TRBV12-3/TRBV12-4 | CASRGQGFGYTF | TGTGCCAGCAGGGGACAGGGGTTCGGCTACACCTTC
TRBD1 | TRBJ1-2 | . | TRBV29-1 | CSVGTGSNYGYTF | TGCAGCGTTGGGACAGGTTCTAACTATGGCTACACCTTC
. | TRBJ2-6 | many | TRBV5-8 | CASRPGRANVLTF | TGTGCCAGCAGACCCGGACGGGCCAACGTCCTGACTTTC
. | TRBJ2-6 | . | TRBV7-8 | CASSDRHGANVLTF | TGTGCCAGCAGCGACCGACATGGGGCCAACGTCCTGACTTTC
TRBD2 | TRBJ2-7 | . | TRBV7-9 | CASSTTRSGGDEQYF | TGTGCCAGCAGCACCACACGGTCGGGAGGGGATGAGCAGTACTTC
TRBD2 | TRBJ2-3 | few | TRBV5-1 | CASSKGGASTDTQYF | TGCGCCAGCAGCAAGGGAGGGGCTAGCACAGATACGCAGTATTTT
TRBD2 | TRBJ2-3 | . | TRBV12-3/TRBV12-4 | CASIPGGVRTDTQYF | TGTGCCAGCATCCCGGGGGGGGTAAGGACAGATACGCAGTATTTT
. | TRBJ1-5 | few | TRBV2 | CASEREDQPQHF | TGTGCCAGCGAACGGGAGGACCAGCCCCAGCATTTT
. | TRBJ1-1 | many | TRBV24-1 | CATSDLWGSEAFF | TGTGCCACCAGTGATTTGTGGGGGAGCGAAGCTTTCTTT
. | TRBJ2-7 | few | TRBV10-3 | CAISDGGGASYEQYF | TGTGCCATCAGTGATGGGGGGGGGGCCTCCTACGAGCAGTACTTC
TRBD1 | TRBJ1-2 | . | TRBV7-6 | CASSLEGARANHGYTF | TGTGCCAGCAGCTTAGAGGGGGCCAGGGCTAACCATGGCTACACCTTC
. | TRBJ1-5 | many | TRBV19 | CASSKAGFNQPQHF | TGTGCCAGTAGTAAGGCAGGATTCAATCAGCCCCAGCATTTT
. | TRBJ2-7 | . | TRBV6-6 | CASSYSSYKQYF | TGTGCCAGCAGTTACTCCTCTTACAAGCAGTACTTC
. | TRBJ1-6 | many | TRBV14 | CASSLRRWGLDSPLHF | TGTGCCAGCAGCCTCCGGAGATGGGGTTTGGATTCACCCCTCCACTTT
. | TRBJ2-2 | . | TRBV4-2 | CASSQASAGELFF | TGTGCCAGCAGCCAAGCATCCGCCGGGGAGCTGTTTTTT
. | TRBJ1-1 | many | TRBV12-3/TRBV12-4 | CASSFRDRNTEAFF | TGTGCCAGCAGCTTCCGAGACAGGAACACTGAAGCTTTCTTT
TRBD1 | TRBJ2-1 | . | TRBV6-4 | CAILPGQGDNEQFF | TGTGCCATCCTTCCGGGACAGGGTGACAATGAGCAGTTCTTC
TRBD1 | TRBJ1-6 | many | TRBV7-9 | CASSLVQGARANYNSPLHF | TGTGCCAGCAGCTTAGTACAGGGGGCTCGAGCGAACTATAATTCACCCCTCCACTTT
. | TRBJ1-5 | many | TRBV29-1 | CSVSVGYNQPQHF | TGCAGCGTGTCAGTGGGGTACAATCAGCCCCAGCATTTT
TRBD2 | TRBJ2-7 | once | TRBV20-1 | CSARTGLAGNEQYF | TGCAGTGCTAGAACGGGACTAGCGGGAAACGAGCAGTACTTC
. | TRBJ1-4 | few | TRBV6-5 | CASTQLVGGEKLFF | TGTGCCAGCACTCAACTAGTTGGTGGGGAAAAACTGTTTTTT
TRBD1 | TRBJ1-6 | . | TRBV12-3/TRBV12-4 | CASRARDRNSPLHF | TGTGCCAGCCGCGCCAGGGACAGAAATTCACCCCTCCACTTT
. | TRBJ2-7 | few | TRBV12-3/TRBV12-4 | CASSLDSVTSYEQYF | TGTGCCAGCAGTTTAGACAGTGTTACTTCCTACGAGCAGTACTTC
. | TRBJ1-1 | many | TRBV5-1 | CASSLARGSSVAEAFF | TGCGCCAGCAGCTTGGCCCGGGGCAGCTCGGTTGCTGAAGCTTTCTTT
. | TRBJ2-5 | . | TRBV7-9 | CASCLGGHTDTQYF | TGTGCCAGCTGCTTGGGGGGGCACACAGATACGCAGTACTTC
. | TRBJ1-5 | many | TRBV19 | CASSIEAGTQPQHF | TGTGCCAGTAGTATTGAGGCAGGGACTCAGCCCCAGCATTTT
. | TRBJ1-2 | . | TRBV29-1 | CSVEVAGDYGYTF | TGCAGCGTTGAAGTGGCAGGGGACTATGGCTACACCTTC
. | TRBJ2-7 | . | TRBV6-5 | CASSYKETGTYEQYF | TGTGCCAGCAGTTACAAAGAGACAGGAACCTACGAGCAGTACTTC
TRBD2 | TRBJ2-5 | once | TRBV24-1 | CATSLGTSGQETQYF | TGTGCCACCAGTCTTGGGACTAGCGGGCAAGAGACCCAGTACTTC
TRBD2 | TRBJ2-5 | many | TRBV29-1 | CSATSGGETQYF | TGCAGCGCGACTAGCGGGGGTGAGACCCAGTACTTC
. | TRBJ1-6 | . | TRBV7-6 | CASSPTSGNSPLHF | TGTGCCAGCAGCCCAACGTCGGGGAATTCACCCCTCCACTTT
. | TRBJ1-2 | . | TRBV12-3/TRBV12-4 | CASRATQAEDGYTF | TGTGCCAGCAGAGCGACCCAGGCTGAGGATGGCTACACCTTC
TRBD2 | TRBJ2-7 | . | TRBV10-3 | CASQNERGVYEQYF | TGTGCCAGCCAGAACGAGCGGGGGGTCTACGAGCAGTACTTC
TRBD2 | TRBJ2-5 | . | TRBV7-2 | CASSAGEETQYF | TGTGCCAGCAGCGCGGGGGAAGAGACCCAGTACTTC
TRBD2 | TRBJ2-3 | . | TRBV12-3/TRBV12-4 | CASSEGTSESTDTQYF | TGTGCCAGCAGTGAGGGGACTAGCGAGAGCACAGATACGCAGTATTTT
TRBD1 | TRBJ1-1 | many | TRBV19 | CASSTRDRLNTEAFF | TGTGCCAGTAGTACACGGGACAGATTGAACACTGAAGCTTTCTTT
. | TRBJ2-7 | few | TRBV27 | CASSSRDSPYEQYF | TGTGCCAGCAGTAGCCGGGACTCCCCCTACGAGCAGTACTTC
TRBD1 | TRBJ1-5 | . | TRBV15 | CATSRGGQGSYEHF | TGTGCCACCAGCAGAGGAGGACAGGGATCCTACGAGCATTTT
. | TRBJ1-4 | many | TRBV2 | CASSDTGRDEKLFF | TGTGCCAGCAGTGACACGGGGCGGGATGAAAAACTGTTTTTT
. | TRBJ2-7 | . | TRBV20-1 | CSARESWNEQYF | TGCAGTGCTAGAGAAAGTTGGAATGAGCAGTACTTC
. | TRBJ1-6 | . | TRBV7-9 | CASSLMGDNSPLHF | TGTGCCAGCAGCTTAATGGGGGACAATTCACCCCTCCACTTT